This T cell receptor (beta chain) was observed in a study of blood T cells in healthy people across ages. A sample-barcoded 5' primer and a J-beta primer mix were used in a second PCR of roughly 7 to 11 cycles. Each cDNA was tagged by a template-switch adaptor containing 12 random nucleotides. Each CDR3 protein gets one entry after TCRdb re-called the 5' RACE reads with MiXCR. The table records roughly 700,000 distinct CDR3 sequences, roughly 25% of them present only once. This CDR3 has 16 amino acids. Trimming shortened V by 1 base and J by 0 bases, and 11 bases separated the two germline ends. CDR1 and CDR2 from the germline V gene are LGHDT and YNNKEL (reference sequence). This clonotype occurred a few times. These data were also filed under a second study, of T cells of mothers and their children. That report adds: Material was donated by three healthy Caucasian mothers and their six children.

The origin of this receptor is a boy aged 5-17 years in good health. The sample taken for sequencing was blood. The chain has TRBV3-1 and TRBJ2-3; D is unclear. The CDR3 DNA sequence: TGTGCCAGCAGCCAAGGGAGCGCCACTAGCACAGATACGCAGTATTTT. It translates to CASSQGSATSTDTQYF.